This TCR beta chain comes out of a study of human T cells and chemical hapten exposure. As for the study in general: Sensitization applied 2% DPC to roughly 2 cm by roughly 2 cm of upper inner arm skin. Chiefly female patients presented with alopecia areata, totalis or universalis.

The V end was cut by 1 base, the J end by 6 bases, with 9 bases between. This CDR3 has 13 amino acids. Germline V CDR1 and CDR2: KGHDR, SFDVKD. During construction of the library, unique molecular identifiers were attached to individual cDNA molecules for quantitative, reproducible TCR counting. TCRdb called the RACE reads again in MiXCR, with one record for every CDR3 protein. This sample has some 91,000 distinct CDR3 sequences; roughly 12% occur once, and the top ten carry over 2%. The time point here: patch test 1, 2 weeks after DPC sensitization. Noted treatment: therapeutic diphenylcyclopropenone sensitization with weekly scalp DPC. The study drew its donors from alopecia patients who were 18 to 70 years old and suitable for DPC.

The input for sequencing was whole blood, taken in connection with sensitization to the hapten diphenylcyclopropenone (DPC). The chain employs TRBV24-1 and TRBJ2-7, with D perhaps matching TRBD1 or TRBD2 (5 bases each). The sequence derives from a woman between 40 and 55 years old with alopecia areata. Some clones in this sample may be carry-over from other donors' samples. CDR3 in amino acids: CATSDLLGTEQYF. In DNA form, the CDR3 reads TGTGCCACCAGTGATTTACTCGGGACCGAGCAGTACTTC.